Following are 30 T cell receptor beta chains from one sample sequenced in a study of T cell repertoires in cytomegalovirus infection. From the reads, TCRdb called clonotypes with MiXCR, one entry per CDR3 protein. Of more than 85,000 distinct CDR3 sequences listed, 15% to 20% were seen once; the top ten hold 6.5% to 9.5%. The sequencing sample was made of PBMCs. Receptors originate from a human donor in good health (CMV status not recorded). Some clones in this sample may be carry-over from other donors' samples.

The V gene is TRBV18, the J gene TRBJ2-4; TRBD2 matches at 7 bases. CDR1 and CDR2 (germline): KGHSH, LQKENI. The junction had 8 bases not matched to a gene; V was cut back by 6 bases and J by 9 bases. The CDR3 has 13 amino acids. This CDR3 is CASSLLREGIQYF. In DNA form, the CDR3 reads TGTGCCAGCTCGCTCCTCAGGGAGGGCATTCAGTACTTC.

This chain links TRBV12-3 or TRBV12-4 with TRBJ2-2, with D unclear. The CDR3 covers 12 residues. The germline V and J ends were trimmed by 4 bases and 6 bases, with 6 bases remaining between them. The CDR3 DNA reads TGTGCCAGCAGTTGGTCGGCCGGGGAGCTGTTTTTT. It codes for CASSWSAGELFF.

This clonotype was detected many times. V gene TRBV7-2 combines with J gene TRBJ2-7; 7 nucleotides align to TRBD2. V lost 7 bases, J lost 6 bases, and 9 bases stayed unmatched. CDR1 is SGHTA, CDR2 FQGNSA, per germline. The CDR3 is 13 residues long. The CDR3 DNA reads TGTGCCAGCACAATAGTGACGGGAGGCGAGCAGTACTTC. Translation: CASTIVTGGEQYF.

At least ten counts were recorded for this clonotype. The chain combines TRBV12-3 or TRBV12-4 with TRBJ2-2; the D is unclear. The V end was cut by 3 bases, the J end by 5 bases, with 7 bases between. This CDR3 region has 13 residues. The CDR3 here is CASSFLGTGELFF. CDR3 nucleotides: TGTGCCAGCAGTTTCCTGGGTACCGGGGAGCTGTTTTTT.

The chain combines TRBV2 with TRBJ2-2, with D maybe TRBD1 (6 bases). V lost 7 bases and J 5 bases, leaving 14 bases between the germline ends. CDR1 and CDR2 (germline): SNHLY, FYNNEI. The CDR3 is 14 amino acids. CDR3 residues: CASNQGLKTGELFF. CDR3 DNA sequence: TGTGCCAGCAATCAGGGGCTCAAAACCGGGGAGCTGTTTTTT. Variable domain in full (rest from reference TRBV2 and TRBJ2-2): EPEVTQTPSHQVTQMGQEVILRCVPISNHLYFYWYRQILGQKVEFLVSFYNNEISEKSEIFDDQFSVERPDGSNFTLKIRSTKLEDSAMYFCASNQGLKTGELFFGEGSRLTVL.

This clonotype was observed at least ten times. The chain joins TRBV7-2 to TRBJ1-2; 8 bases map to TRBD1. The germline CDR1 and CDR2 sequences are SGHTA and FQGNSA. This CDR3 comprises 14 residues. V lost 7 bases and J lost 4; bases outside the gene matches: 8. CDR3 in amino acids: CASTFRDRSYGYTF. CDR3 sequence (DNA): TGTGCCAGCACCTTCCGGGACAGGTCCTATGGCTACACCTTC. The variable domain in full, completed from reference TRBV7-2 and TRBJ1-2, reads GAGVSQSPSNKVTEKGKDVELRCDPISGHTALYWYRQSLGQGLEFLIYFQGNSAPDKSGLPSDRFSAERTGGSVSTLTIQRTQQEDSAVYLCASTFRDRSYGYTFGSGTRLTVV.

The chain carries TRBV18 and TRBJ1-6; TRBD1 matches 9 bases. CDR3 length: 16 amino acids. In germline, CDR1 is KGHSH, CDR2 LQKENI. V lost 0 bases to trimming and J lost 10 bases; unmatched junction nucleotides: 7. The CDR3 reads CASSPPRTGEGSPLHF. As DNA, the CDR3 is TGTGCCAGCTCACCACCGAGGACAGGGGAAGGCTCACCCCTCCACTTT.

The chain recombines TRBV6-1 with TRBJ1-5, with D unresolved. Trimming cost V 7 bases and J 0 bases, with 7 bases left between them. CDR3 length: 13 residues. The germline gives CDR1 MNHNS, CDR2 SASEGT. Written as DNA, the CDR3 is TGTGCCAGCACTCCCTATAGCAATCAGCCCCAGCATTTT. Protein: CASTPYSNQPQHF.

The chain joins TRBV19 to TRBJ2-2; possibly TRBD1 for D (5 bases). Germline lookup yields CDR1 LNHDA and CDR2 SQIVND (reference sequence). This CDR3 contains 13 residues. Trimming removed 7 bases at V and 1 base at J, with 7 bases between. The CDR3 spells CASNQGNTGELFF. The CDR3 DNA reads TGTGCCAGTAATCAGGGGAACACCGGGGAGCTGTTTTTT.

This clonotype was observed at least ten times. DNA of the CDR3: TGTGCCAGCAGTTCGCTAGCGGGGGCAACGGGAGAGCAGTACTTC. The encoded protein is CASSSLAGATGEQYF. The rearrangement joins TRBV12-3 or TRBV12-4 to TRBJ2-7; 10 nucleotides line up with TRBD2. This CDR3 region has 15 residues. The V segment lost 4 bases and the J segment 7 bases; nucleotides outside the gene matches: 10.

The gene calls are TRBV29-1 and TRBJ1-4; maybe TRBD1 (5 bases). CDR1 and CDR2 (germline): SQVTM, ANQGSEA. CDR3 length: 12 amino acids. Trimming left V 7 bases short and J 8 bases short, with 14 bases between. The CDR3 reads CSGLGVQEKLFF. CDR3 in DNA: TGCAGCGGGCTGGGGGTACAGGAAAAACTGTTTTTT.

Regarding this clonotype: A read error may explain this, as a much larger clone is one base away. The chain joins TRBV19 to TRBJ2-2; a weak D match, TRBD2 (6 bases). The CDR3 is 13 amino acids. Germline V lookup: CDR1 LNHDA, CDR2 SQIVND (reference sequence). Trimming pared 2 bases from V and 12 bases from J, leaving 13 bases between. CDR3 nucleotides: TGTGCCAGTAGTATACTAGCGTCGGGGAAGCTGTTTTTT. Amino acid sequence: CASSILASGKLFF.

J is TRBJ2-1 and V is TRBV7-4; unclear D gene. Per the germline V gene, CDR1 is SGHVT and CDR2 is SQSDAQ. The germline V and J ends were trimmed by 8 bases and 4 bases, with 9 bases remaining between them. The CDR3 has 12 amino acids. CDR3 DNA sequence: TGTGCCAGCGGTTGGGATTACAATGAGCAGTTCTTC. It translates to CASGWDYNEQFF.

There are a few counts of this clonotype. The V gene is TRBV20-1, the J gene TRBJ2-5; 8 nucleotides agree with TRBD2. The CDR3 runs to 11 residues. The germline gives CDR1 DFQATT, CDR2 SNEGSKA (reference sequence). In DNA form, the CDR3 reads TGCAGCGGGGGGGCGACGGAGACCCAGTACTTC. This encodes CSGGATETQYF.

This clonotype was counted at least ten times. CDR3 amino acids: CASSHFSGTSGGRGQFF. The CDR3, as DNA: TGCGCCAGCAGCCATTTTTCCGGGACTAGCGGGGGGAGGGGGCAGTTCTTC. The rearrangement uses TRBV4-1 and TRBJ2-1; 15 bases agree with TRBD2. Germline V gives CDR1 MGHRA, CDR2 YSYEKL. The length of the CDR3 is 17 residues. V trimming: 3 bases; J trimming: 12 bases; junction bases outside the gene matches: 12.

This clonotype was seen only a few times. The rearrangement links TRBV5-1 to TRBJ2-3, with 7 bases lining up with TRBD2. Germline V gives CDR1 SGHRS, CDR2 YFSETQ. This CDR3 is 15 amino acids long. J lost 1 base, V lost 1 base, and 3 bases had no gene match. CDR3 sequence: CASSLFAGGTDTQYF. The CDR3 DNA is TGCGCCAGCAGCTTGTTCGCGGGGGGCACAGATACGCAGTATTTT.

The table lists this clonotype with many counts. This sequence joins TRBV7-6 and TRBJ2-3, with 7 bases fitting TRBD1. In germline, CDR1 is SGHVS, CDR2 FNYEAQ. This CDR3 is built from 15 residues. With 1 base clipped from V and 5 bases from J, the junction kept 6 bases outside the gene matches. CDR3 sequence reads: CASSLVPQGIDTQYF. The DNA for the CDR3 is TGTGCCAGCAGCTTAGTCCCACAGGGGATAGATACGCAGTATTTT. The whole variable domain, remainder taken from reference TRBV7-6 and TRBJ2-3, is GAGVSQSPRYKVTKRGQDVALRCDPISGHVSLYWYRQALGQGPEFLTYFNYEAQQDKSGLPNDRFSAERPEGSISTLTIQRTEQRDSAMYRCASSLVPQGIDTQYFGPGTRLTVL.

V and J are TRBV10-3 and TRBJ1-5; D may be TRBD1 (6 bases). V was shortened by 3 bases and J by 2 bases, with 17 bases between the two germline ends. Germline V lookup: CDR1 ENHRY, CDR2 SYGVKD. The CDR3 is 17 amino acids. The CDR3 DNA is TGTGCCATCAGTGAATCAAGATTACAGGGTGGCAATCAGCCCCAGCATTTT. Translation: CAISESRLQGGNQPQHF.

The sample holds many counts of this clonotype. This chain joins TRBV7-2 and TRBJ1-2; no reliable D call. V dropped 1 base and J dropped 0 bases, with 6 bases sitting between them. Germline CDR1 reads SGHTA; CDR2 reads FQGNSA. The CDR3 contains 14 residues. The DNA of the CDR3 is TGTGCCAGCAGCTTAGGAGTTACTAACTATGGCTACACCTTC. Amino acid sequence: CASSLGVTNYGYTF.

The gene calls are TRBV6-2 or TRBV6-3 and TRBJ2-5, with 12 bases aligning to TRBD2. CDR1 and CDR2 from the germline V gene are MNHEY and SVGEGT. CDR3 size: 18 residues. Trimming took 2 bases from V and 1 from J; bases not matched to a gene: 8. The CDR3 DNA is TGTGCCAGCAGTTACCCGCTAGCGGGGGGGCCGGGCCAAGAGACCCAGTACTTC. This encodes CASSYPLAGGPGQETQYF.

This CDR3 is CASKKGQDPSGNQPQHF. CDR3 bases: TGTGCCAGCAAAAAAGGACAGGACCCTTCGGGGAATCAGCCCCAGCATTTT. The V gene is TRBV2, the J gene TRBJ1-5; 7 bases are shared with TRBD1. The CDR3 loop spans 17 amino acids. With 7 bases clipped from V and 4 bases from J, the junction kept 16 bases outside the gene matches. CDR1 is SNHLY, CDR2 FYNNEI, per germline.

The V and J genes are TRBV7-2 and TRBJ1-1; unclear D gene. V was trimmed by 1 base and J by 5 bases, leaving 14 bases between them. Per the germline V gene, CDR1 is SGHTA and CDR2 is FQGNSA. CDR3 length equals 15 residues. CDR3 region: CASSLDTGLTTEAFF. The DNA of the CDR3 is TGTGCCAGCAGCTTAGATACGGGTCTCACTACTGAAGCTTTCTTT.

This clonotype is deemed medium-sized. This CDR3 reads CASSSIGENSPLHF. CDR3 bases: TGTGCCAGCAGTTCGATTGGGGAAAATTCACCCCTCCACTTT. V is TRBV28 and J is TRBJ1-6; D is ambiguous. The CDR3 is 14 amino acids. V was clipped by 4 bases and J by 7 bases, with 11 bases between them. Germline values: CDR1 MDHEN, CDR2 SYDVKM. The full variable domain, its missing parts supplied by reference TRBV28 and TRBJ1-6, is DVKVTQSSRYLVKRTGEKVFLECVQDMDHENMFWYRQDPGLGLRLIYFSYDVKMKEKGDIPEGYSVSREKKERFSLILESASTNQTSMYLCASSSIGENSPLHFGNGTRLTVT.

The rearrangement links TRBV24-1 to TRBJ2-2; D call uncertain. This CDR3 spans 16 amino acids. The V end lost 6 bases, the J end lost 0 bases, and 13 bases lay between the germline ends. Germline values: CDR1 KGHDR, CDR2 SFDVKD. Here the CDR3 reads CATSNRRAANTGELFF. CDR3 bases: TGTGCCACCAGTAACCGCCGGGCTGCGAACACCGGGGAGCTGTTTTTT.

This clonotype was picked up many times. The rearrangement uses TRBV7-2 and TRBJ1-5, with D tentatively TRBD1 (5 bases). The V gene lost 6 bases and the J gene lost 2 bases, with 8 bases spanning the gap. The germline CDR1 and CDR2 sequences are SGHTA and FQGNSA. CDR3 length: 13 amino acids. Written as DNA, the CDR3 is TGTGCCAGCAGGAGAGGGGGCAATCAGCCCCAGCATTTT. Its protein product is CASRRGGNQPQHF.

This clonotype has at least ten counts. This chain joins TRBV7-2 and TRBJ1-2; possible D gene TRBD1, 6 bases. Germline V gives CDR1 SGHTA, CDR2 FQGNSA. The CDR3 covers 16 residues. Trimming took 1 base from V and 3 from J, leaving 15 bases between them. The chain's CDR3 is CASSLDGQRVYYGYTF. DNA of the CDR3: TGTGCCAGCAGCTTAGATGGACAGAGAGTTTACTATGGCTACACCTTC. Supplemented by reference TRBV7-2 and TRBJ1-2, the full variable domain reads GAGVSQSPSNKVTEKGKDVELRCDPISGHTALYWYRQSLGQGLEFLIYFQGNSAPDKSGLPSDRFSAERTGGSVSTLTIQRTQQEDSAVYLCASSLDGQRVYYGYTFGSGTRLTVV.

The CDR3 DNA sequence: TGTGCCAGCAGCGGGACAGGGGTCACTGAAGCTTTCTTT. It specifies CASSGTGVTEAFF. This chain connects TRBV5-4 to TRBJ1-1, with 10 bases lining up with TRBD1. The V segment lost 4 bases and the J segment 4 bases; nucleotides outside the gene matches: 1. CDR3 length: 13 amino acids. CDR1 is SGHNT and CDR2 is YYREEE in the germline V gene (reference sequence). Using reference TRBV5-4 and TRBJ1-1 for the parts outside the CDR3, the full variable domain is ETGVTQSPTHLIKTRGQQVTLRCSSQSGHNTVSWYQQALGQGPQFIFQYYREEENGRGNFPPRFSGLQFPNYSSELNVNALELDDSALYLCASSGTGVTEAFFGQGTRLTVV.

In this sample, this clonotype turned up many times. The V gene is TRBV7-8, the J gene TRBJ1-2, with 7 bases fitting TRBD1. CDR1 is SGHVS, CDR2 FQNEAQ, per germline. This CDR3 is built from 14 residues. V was clipped by 3 bases and J by 5 bases; unmatched bases: 6. The CDR3 bases are TGTGCCAGCAGCTTTGGGACAGAGTCTTATGGCTACACCTTC. Its translation: CASSFGTESYGYTF.

This clonotype has just a few counts. The chain couples TRBV7-3 to TRBJ2-5; TRBD1 matches at 9 bases. Germline trimming cut 0 bases from V and 5 bases from J; bases unmatched to any gene: 4. There are 15 residues in the CDR3. The V gene's germline CDR1 is SGHTA and CDR2 FQGTGA. This chain's CDR3 is CASSLTWDRAETQYF. The CDR3 coding sequence is TGTGCCAGCAGCTTAACGTGGGACAGGGCCGAGACCCAGTACTTC.

Many counts were recorded for this clonotype. The CDR3 sequence: CASSPYGTGEEKLFF. The CDR3 DNA is TGTGCCAGCAGCCCGTACGGGACAGGGGAGGAAAAACTGTTTTTT. The chain recombines TRBV7-9 with TRBJ1-4, with 10 bases identical to TRBD1. This CDR3 comprises 15 residues. V was clipped by 5 bases and J by 8 bases; unmatched bases: 8. Germline CDR1 reads SEHNR; CDR2 reads FQNEAQ (reference sequence).